This TCR beta chain derives from a study of T cell responses to AZD1222 COVID-19 vaccine. General study results and limits: Just 5 to 7 AZD1222 recipients were seropositive at baseline. Distributed over spike, vaccine-associated CD4 TCRs predominated at 160-218 and 743-854. Clonal diversity may have been underestimated, and the donors were mostly white British, with more females than males. Repertoire sampling occurred only after the peak T cell response.

About this clone itself: The antigen remains unidentified.

The CDR3 is 14 residues long. The junction had 1 base not matched to a gene; V was cut back by 2 bases and J by 3 bases. CDR1 MDHEN and CDR2 SYDVKM come from the germline V gene. Here immunoSEQ multiplex PCR was the method, and the copy in TCRdb shows in-frame clones only, minus some. The sample shows approximately 180,000 clones, 87% of them seen only once. The source was peripheral blood, collected on day 0 of AZD1222 vaccination. V gene TRBV28 combines with J gene TRBJ1-1; 9 positions agree with TRBD1. This sequence was found in an adult in good health. The CDR3: CASSLNRGHTEAFF. CDR3 in DNA: TGTGCCAGCAGTTTAAACAGGGGGCACACTGAAGCTTTCTTT.